The sequence of this T cell receptor (beta chain) was determined in a study of CD8 T cells in ankylosing spondylitis. Study-level results: Clones tied to disease were said to be significantly enriched in matched ankylosing spondylitis synovial fluid. Disease-linked clones displayed a CD8+ phenotype and appeared relatively rarely in peripheral blood. There was a TCR beta motif, made of several highly homologous variants, that appeared characteristic of ankylosing spondylitis blood. Prior literature has documented some motif variants in synovial fluid and blood from reactive arthritis.

5'-RACE, quantitative and with molecular barcodes, yielded the TCR beta libraries. MiXCR was run by TCRdb on the 5' RACE reads, yielding one entry per CDR3 protein. The sample holds 220,000 or so distinct CDR3 sequences, about 17% seen once. As concerns this clonotype: What it recognizes is unknown.

The sequence derives from a male donor with ankylosing spondylitis. Material: blood, either unsorted or a sorted T cell fraction (not recorded which).

CDR3 in DNA: TGCAGCGTTGAAGATAACAGGGGGAACTATGGCTACACCTTC. Its protein is CSVEDNRGNYGYTF. This rearrangement joins TRBV29-1 to TRBJ1-2; 8 bases line up with TRBD1. Germline CDR1 SQVTM, CDR2 ANQGSEA. V was clipped by 0 bases and J by 2 bases; unmatched bases: 2. The CDR3 runs 14 residues.